The rows below give T cell receptor beta chains drawn from one sample of a study of T cells expressing NK-cell markers. TCRdb re-called the 5' RACE reads; one entry per CDR3 protein, DNA not given. This sample's clone table lists 300,000 to 500,000 distinct CDR3 sequences. Sequenced input: blood T cells: a sorted CD56 or NKG2C T cell subset, CD4+ or CD8+ T cells, or bulk PBMC T cells (not recorded which). Receptors originate from a woman in her forties or fifties in good health. Each CDR3 is given with its conserved first and last residue. Fields, in order: V gene, J gene, CDR3 protein.

V gene: TRBV20-1; J gene: TRBJ2-7; CDR3 protein: CSASTSGNSYEQYF
V gene: TRBV5-1; J gene: TRBJ2-1; CDR3 protein: CASSPDSRGYNEQFF
V gene: TRBV6-5; J gene: TRBJ1-3; CDR3 protein: CASSRTVGNTIYF
V gene: TRBV10-2; J gene: TRBJ2-5; CDR3 protein: CASSDHASQYF
V gene: TRBV19; J gene: TRBJ1-5; CDR3 protein: CASRSDRVRQPQHF
V gene: TRBV7-6; J gene: TRBJ1-1; CDR3 protein: CASSLSEENTEAFF
V gene: TRBV29-1; J gene: TRBJ1-2; CDR3 protein: CSGQTVYGYTF
V gene: TRBV10-3; J gene: TRBJ2-1; CDR3 protein: CAITGRANNEQFF
V gene: TRBV7-9; J gene: TRBJ2-3; CDR3 protein: CASSSGTIGDTQYF
V gene: TRBV11-2; J gene: TRBJ2-2; CDR3 protein: CASSPTVGSTGELFF
V gene: TRBV20-1; J gene: TRBJ2-5; CDR3 protein: CSAPELGVGETQYF
V gene: TRBV12-3/TRBV12-4; J gene: TRBJ1-1; CDR3 protein: CASSLNTNKNEAFF
V gene: TRBV12-3/TRBV12-4; J gene: TRBJ2-1; CDR3 protein: CASSLATSGVDEQFF
V gene: TRBV20-1; J gene: TRBJ1-2; CDR3 protein: CSARDSDRGYTF
V gene: TRBV11-3; J gene: TRBJ2-5; CDR3 protein: CASSSVRGGTQYF
V gene: TRBV2; J gene: TRBJ2-1; CDR3 protein: CASSAFSGSQFF
V gene: TRBV4-1; J gene: TRBJ2-7; CDR3 protein: CASSQGRGFSSYEQYF
V gene: TRBV2; J gene: TRBJ2-7; CDR3 protein: CACNPGRIYEQYF
V gene: TRBV6-1; J gene: TRBJ1-5; CDR3 protein: CASSGGQGVPPYSNQPQHF
V gene: TRBV5-5; J gene: TRBJ1-1; CDR3 protein: CASSSSRMNTEAFF
V gene: TRBV20-1; J gene: TRBJ2-3; CDR3 protein: CSATPRTRLADTQYF
V gene: TRBV24-1; J gene: TRBJ2-2; CDR3 protein: CATSDLKKTAPARELFF
V gene: TRBV4-1; J gene: TRBJ2-2; CDR3 protein: CASSSLAGEELFF
V gene: TRBV28; J gene: TRBJ2-1; CDR3 protein: CASSYPRTGGAGQFF
V gene: TRBV5-6; J gene: TRBJ1-3; CDR3 protein: CASSRTTGSGNTIYF
V gene: TRBV9; J gene: TRBJ2-5; CDR3 protein: CASSVGDYQETQYF
V gene: TRBV4-2; J gene: TRBJ2-6; CDR3 protein: CASSLAGAPSGANVLTF
V gene: TRBV7-6; J gene: TRBJ1-1; CDR3 protein: CASSFSPQNTEAFF
V gene: TRBV2; J gene: TRBJ1-4; CDR3 protein: CASSDQGINDKLFF
V gene: TRBV28; J gene: TRBJ2-5; CDR3 protein: CASSLGGSGPQETQYF
V gene: TRBV3-1; J gene: TRBJ2-2; CDR3 protein: CASSQSRSQNGELFF
V gene: TRBV5-1; J gene: TRBJ2-1; CDR3 protein: CASSPTGGFYNEQFF
V gene: TRBV12-3/TRBV12-4; J gene: TRBJ1-1; CDR3 protein: CASSLRQGARLTEAFF